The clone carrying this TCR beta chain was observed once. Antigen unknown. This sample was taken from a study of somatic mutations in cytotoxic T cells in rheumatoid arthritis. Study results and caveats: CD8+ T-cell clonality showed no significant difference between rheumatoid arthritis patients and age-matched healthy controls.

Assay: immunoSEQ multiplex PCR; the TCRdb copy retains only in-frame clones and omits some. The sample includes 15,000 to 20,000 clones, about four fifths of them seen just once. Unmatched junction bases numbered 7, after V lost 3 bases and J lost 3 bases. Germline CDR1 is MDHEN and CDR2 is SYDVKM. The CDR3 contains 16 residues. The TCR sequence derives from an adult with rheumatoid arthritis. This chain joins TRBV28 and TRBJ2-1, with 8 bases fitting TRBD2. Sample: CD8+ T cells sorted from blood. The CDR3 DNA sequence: TGTGCCAGCAGTTTGAGCGGGAGTATAGACTACAATGAGCAGTTCTTC. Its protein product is CASSLSGSIDYNEQFF.